Detailed here is one T cell receptor beta chain. This sample stems from a study of human T cells and chemical hapten exposure. One entry per CDR3 protein results from TCRdb running MiXCR on the RACE reads. The sample holds under 300,000 distinct CDR3 sequences, about 8.1% seen once. Time point specified: pre-sensitization, week 0. Specified treatment: therapeutic diphenylcyclopropenone sensitization with weekly scalp DPC. Germline CDR1 reads SGHDT; CDR2 reads YYEEEE. Deletions cut 0 bases from V and 3 bases from J, with 7 bases between. The CDR3 runs 13 residues. This chain joins TRBV5-6 and TRBJ2-7; D perhaps matches TRBD1 (5 bases). The sequences come from whole blood, collected in connection with sensitization to the hapten diphenylcyclopropenone (DPC). The clonotype was recovered from a woman aged 40 to 55 with alopecia areata. Some clones in this sample may be carry-over from other donors' samples. This CDR3 reads CASSLGQYYEQYF. In nucleotides, the CDR3 is TGTGCCAGCAGCTTGGGACAGTACTACGAGCAGTACTTC.